This TCR beta chain appears in the sequencing data of a study of T cells in Graves' hyperthyroidism and ophthalmopathy. Turning to the study itself: It was at initial diagnosis, before any treatment, that peripheral blood was collected.

The V and J ends lost 4 bases and 2 bases, in that order; junction bases with no gene match: 6. Germline CDR1 reads LNHDA; CDR2 reads SQIVND (reference sequence). CDR3 length equals 17 residues. Aged 18 to 65, the patients had hyperthyroidism that was newly diagnosed and had lasted under 2 months. The study based diagnoses on clinical symptoms, serum thyroxine and TRAb, thyroid ultrasound and orbital computed tomography. Researchers took RNA transcripts and amplified the TCR beta CDR3 regions from them. The TCR CDR3 was amplified in a first-round RT-PCR using the HTBI primer set. TCRdb independently ran MiXCR on the multiplex PCR reads; one entry per CDR3 protein. This repertoire shows around 340,000 distinct CDR3 sequences, roughly 14% found once; its top ten account for 20% to 25%.

The genes are TRBV19 and TRBJ2-4; 12 bases are shared with TRBD2. This TCR derives from a woman in her thirties with Graves' hyperthyroidism. Input material: blood. CDR3 sequence: CASSTRLAGESKNIQYF. CDR3 nucleotides: TGTGCCAGTAGTACCCGACTAGCGGGGGAGTCCAAAAACATTCAGTACTTC.